What follows describes a single T cell receptor beta chain. The antigen remains unidentified. The sample is drawn from a study of PD-1 blockade in classical Hodgkin lymphoma. About the research overall: Intravenous infusions of nivolumab 3 mg/kg reached patients every 2 weeks. General study findings and limits: Complete responders started with a diversity level that resembled newly diagnosed patients at baseline.

Autologous stem cell transplantation was followed by relapse in every patient, and brentuximab vedotin exposure varied. Libraries were prepared by immunoSEQ multiplex PCR; TCRdb keeps only in-frame clonotypes and omits some of them. The data show tens of thousands of clones, roughly nine tenths seen once. V shed 8 bases and J 1 base; nucleotides not matched to a gene: 6. CDR1 SEHNR and CDR2 FQNEAQ come from the germline V gene (reference sequence). This CDR3 is 14 amino acids long. The chain links TRBV7-9 to TRBJ1-1, with 8 nucleotides matching TRBD1. This specimen consisted of peripheral blood mononuclear cells (PBMCs), obtained at baseline. This TCR was sampled from a human donor with classical Hodgkin lymphoma. In DNA, the CDR3 is TGTGCCAGCGGTCGGACAGGGAGGAACACTGAAGCTTTCTTT. Encoded protein: CASGRTGRNTEAFF.